These 22 T cell receptor beta chains were sequenced from one sample in a study of T cell changes during pregnancy in multiple sclerosis. TCRdb's copy holds only in-frame clones and misses some; the assay was immunoSEQ multiplex PCR. Of roughly 61,000 clones in the sample, more than 75% are singletons; the top ten hold 2.5% to 3.5%. Here the sequenced sample was peripheral blood, taken in the first trimester of pregnancy. Receptors were obtained from a female donor in good health, enrolled as a control in a pregnancy study.

The rearrangement uses TRBV18 and TRBJ1-5, with D possibly matching TRBD1 (6 bases). The CDR3 sequence is 13 residues long. V shed 3 bases and J shed 7 bases, with 10 bases lying between them. Germline V gives CDR1 KGHSH, CDR2 LQKENI. CDR3 nucleotide sequence: TGTGCCAGCTCACCCGGCAGGGGACAGCCCCAGCATTTT. Protein: CASSPGRGQPQHF.

The J gene is TRBJ2-2, the V gene TRBV10-3; a weak D match, TRBD2 (5 bases). CDR3 length: 16 amino acids. The germline V gene encodes CDR1 ENHRY and CDR2 SYGVKD. With 4 bases removed from V and 0 bases from J, the gap between germline ends came to 12 bases. DNA for the CDR3: TGTGCCATCAGTGGGAGGTACAGTTCGAACACCGGGGAGCTGTTTTTT. Its translation is CAISGRYSSNTGELFF.

The chain couples TRBV25-1 to TRBJ1-2; D might be TRBD1 (5 bases). The germline V gene encodes CDR1 MGHDK and CDR2 SYGVNS. V shed 2 bases and J shed 7 bases, with 11 bases lying between them. The CDR3 length is 13 residues. This chain's CDR3 is CASSEALGGGYTF. CDR3 DNA sequence: TGTGCCAGCAGTGAAGCACTCGGGGGTGGCTACACCTTC.

J is TRBJ2-1 and V is TRBV9, with a possible D match to TRBD2 (5 bases). From germline, CDR1 is SGDLS and CDR2 YYNGEE. This CDR3 region has 14 residues. Trimming cost V 3 bases and J 3 bases, with 10 bases left between them. The CDR3 protein is CASSAGMGYNEQFF. The CDR3 nucleotides are TGTGCCAGCAGCGCCGGGATGGGCTACAATGAGCAGTTCTTC.

The J gene is TRBJ2-7, the V gene TRBV18; D possibly corresponds to TRBD1 (5 bases). Trimming cost V 5 bases and J 2 bases, with 16 bases left between them. Germline-derived CDR1 and CDR2 are KGHSH and LQKENI. This CDR3 region has 15 residues. The chain's CDR3 is CASSTTRGRPYEQYF. In nucleotides, the CDR3 is TGTGCCAGCTCAACCACAAGGGGTCGGCCCTACGAGCAGTACTTC.

The chain is built from TRBV2 and TRBJ2-1; maybe TRBD2 (6 bases). Germline values: CDR1 SNHLY, CDR2 FYNNEI. The CDR3 length is 13 residues. Trimming removed 3 bases at V and 10 bases at J, with 13 bases between. CDR3 sequence: CASSEEGVGEQFF. The CDR3 coding sequence is TGTGCCAGCAGTGAGGAGGGTGTAGGAGAGCAGTTCTTC.

The chain couples TRBV9 to TRBJ2-2, with D perhaps TRBD2 (5 bases). V gave up 0 bases and J gave up 4 bases, with 16 bases separating them. The CDR3 runs to 17 residues. Germline V lookup: CDR1 SGDLS, CDR2 YYNGEE. The CDR3 spells CASSVEPSVSGTGELFF. The CDR3 DNA follows: TGTGCCAGCAGCGTAGAGCCCAGCGTAAGCGGCACCGGGGAGCTGTTTTTT.

The chain is built from TRBV9 and TRBJ1-5, with D perhaps TRBD1 (5 bases). This CDR3 has 14 amino acids. Germline loops: CDR1 SGDLS, CDR2 YYNGEE. Deletions cut 1 base from V and 9 bases from J, with 14 bases between. In DNA form, the CDR3 reads TGTGCCAGCAGCGTATCCGGGGGGGATCGGCCCCAGCATTTT. It encodes CASSVSGGDRPQHF.

The chain combines TRBV4-3 with TRBJ1-6, with D uncertain. The V end lost 1 base, the J end lost 8 bases, and 15 bases lay between the germline ends. CDR3 length: 16 amino acids. From germline, CDR1 is LGHNA and CDR2 YSLEER. CDR3 sequence: CASSQVRQVGDSPLHF. CDR3 sequence (DNA): TGCGCCAGCAGCCAAGTTCGGCAGGTCGGGGATTCACCCCTCCACTTT.

This chain connects TRBV2 to TRBJ2-7; D might be TRBD1 (5 bases). V was cut by 6 bases and J by 0 bases, with 12 bases left in between. Per germline, CDR1 SNHLY and CDR2 FYNNEI. The CDR3 runs to 14 residues. The CDR3 reads CASSGQLTSYEQYF. In DNA, the CDR3 is TGTGCCAGCAGCGGACAATTGACCTCCTACGAGCAGTACTTC.

V and J are TRBV6-1 and TRBJ2-7, with 8 bases identical to TRBD2. The junction had 11 bases not matched to a gene; V was cut back by 5 bases and J by 5 bases. The CDR3 is 15 amino acids. The germline V gene encodes CDR1 MNHNS and CDR2 SASEGT. CDR3 residues: CASSPLAGGEHEQYF. CDR3 DNA: TGTGCCAGCAGTCCGCTGGCGGGAGGAGAACACGAGCAGTACTTC.

The rearrangement uses TRBV6-6 and TRBJ1-5; TRBD1 agrees at 8 bases. The CDR3 runs to 15 residues. J gave up 2 bases and V 5 bases, and 5 bases lay outside the gene matches. CDR1 is MNHNY and CDR2 is SVGAGI in the germline V gene (reference sequence). The chain's CDR3 is CASSLTGDGNQPQHF. As DNA, the CDR3 is TGTGCCAGCAGTCTGACAGGGGACGGCAATCAGCCCCAGCATTTT.

The count of this clone is one. The J gene is TRBJ2-2, the V gene TRBV7-3; TRBD2 aligns across 10 bases. This CDR3 region has 15 residues. With V trimmed by 3 bases and J by 4 bases, 2 bases remained unmatched. Per the germline V gene, CDR1 is SGHTA and CDR2 is FQGTGA. CDR3 residues: CASSFSSGSTGELFF. CDR3 sequence (DNA): TGTGCCAGCAGCTTTTCTAGCGGGAGCACCGGGGAGCTGTTTTTT. The full variable domain, completed using reference TRBV7-3 and TRBJ2-2, is GAGVSQTPSNKVTEKGKYVELRCDPISGHTALYWYRQSLGQGPEFLIYFQGTGAADDSGLPNDRFFAVRPEGSVSTLKIQRTERGDSAVYLCASSFSSGSTGELFFGEGSRLTVL.

This chain uses TRBV5-8 with TRBJ2-3; a possible D gene is TRBD2 (8 bases). From germline, CDR1 is SGHTS and CDR2 YDEGEE. The CDR3 length is 16 residues. Trimming pared 0 bases from V and 3 bases from J, leaving 14 bases between. The CDR3 region is CASSLAGGTVTDTQYF. In DNA form, the CDR3 reads TGTGCCAGCAGCTTGGCGGGGGGGACAGTTACAGATACGCAGTATTTT. Full variable domain (missing parts from reference TRBV5-8 and TRBJ2-3): EAGVTQSPTHLIKTRGQQATLRCSPISGHTSVYWYQQALGLGLQFLLWYDEGEERNRGNFPPRFSGRQFPNYSSELNVNALELEDSALYLCASSLAGGTVTDTQYFGPGTRLTVL.

The gene calls are TRBV18 and TRBJ2-5; 7 bases are shared with TRBD2. J gave up 7 bases and V 6 bases, and 20 bases lay outside the gene matches. The CDR3 loop spans 17 amino acids. Germline loops: CDR1 KGHSH, CDR2 LQKENI. The DNA of the CDR3 is TGTGCCAGCTCTCCAACTATTGCGGGAGACCCAACAGGGACCCAGTACTTC. Amino acid sequence: CASSPTIAGDPTGTQYF.

This rearrangement joins TRBV5-1 to TRBJ1-2; D is ambiguous. V lost 4 bases, J lost 1 base, and 11 bases lay in between. The germline gives CDR1 SGHRS, CDR2 YFSETQ. This CDR3 comprises 14 residues. The CDR3 sequence is CASSKGSHNYGYTF. The CDR3 region has the DNA TGCGCCAGCAGCAAAGGGAGTCATAACTATGGCTACACCTTC.

V and J are TRBV9 and TRBJ1-3, with TRBD1 as a possible D gene (5 bases). Trimming shortened V by 0 bases and J by 8 bases, and 9 bases separated the two germline ends. The CDR3 totals 13 residues. Germline-derived CDR1 and CDR2 are SGDLS and YYNGEE. CDR3 loop: CASSVVLGDTIYF. For the CDR3, the DNA is TGTGCCAGCAGCGTAGTATTAGGGGACACCATATATTTT.

The DNA of the CDR3 is TGTGCCAGCAGCCCGACACAGGGGGCGGTTTACAATGAGCAGTTCTTC. This sequence encodes CASSPTQGAVYNEQFF. The J gene is TRBJ2-1, the V gene TRBV5-4; 9 bases are shared with TRBD1. Per germline, CDR1 SGHNT and CDR2 YYREEE (reference sequence). Trimming cost V 4 bases and J 4 bases; bases outside gene matches: 9. This CDR3 region has 16 residues.

The chain recombines TRBV5-1 with TRBJ2-7; 7 bases agree with TRBD1. The CDR3 spans 13 residues. Germline V CDR1 and CDR2: SGHRS, YFSETQ. J was trimmed by 6 bases and V by 3 bases; bases with no gene match: 6. DNA of the CDR3: TGCGCCAGCAGCTCAAGTCACAGGGGCGAGCAGTACTTC. It specifies CASSSSHRGEQYF.

In this sample, this clone turned up a few times. The chain employs TRBV9 and TRBJ1-4; D is undetermined. The length of the CDR3 is 13 residues. Trimming took off 2 bases at V and 11 bases at J, with 13 bases between the two ends. Germline V gene lookup returns CDR1 SGDLS and CDR2 YYNGEE. CDR3 in DNA: TGTGCCAGCAGCGTGCGGAGATCTGGGAAACTGTTTTTT. Protein product: CASSVRRSGKLFF.

In this sample, this clone turned up a few times. The genes are TRBV29-1 and TRBJ1-5; possibly TRBD1 for D (5 bases). Germline assignment: CDR1 SQVTM and CDR2 ANQGSEA. Trimming removed 7 bases from V and 2 bases from J, with 12 bases in between. This CDR3 has 13 amino acids. CDR3 nucleotide sequence: TGCAGCGCTCGCCAGGGCGGCAATCAGCCCCAGCATTTT. Encoded protein: CSARQGGNQPQHF.

The rearrangement uses TRBV28 and TRBJ1-2; TRBD1 agrees at 9 bases. This CDR3 has 17 residues. Germline V gene lookup returns CDR1 MDHEN and CDR2 SYDVKM. The ends lost 5 bases at V and 5 bases at J; junction bases unmatched: 15. DNA of the CDR3: TGTGCCAGCAGTCAGGGACAGGGAAAGGGCTCCTTTTATGGCTACACCTTC. It is translated as CASSQGQGKGSFYGYTF.